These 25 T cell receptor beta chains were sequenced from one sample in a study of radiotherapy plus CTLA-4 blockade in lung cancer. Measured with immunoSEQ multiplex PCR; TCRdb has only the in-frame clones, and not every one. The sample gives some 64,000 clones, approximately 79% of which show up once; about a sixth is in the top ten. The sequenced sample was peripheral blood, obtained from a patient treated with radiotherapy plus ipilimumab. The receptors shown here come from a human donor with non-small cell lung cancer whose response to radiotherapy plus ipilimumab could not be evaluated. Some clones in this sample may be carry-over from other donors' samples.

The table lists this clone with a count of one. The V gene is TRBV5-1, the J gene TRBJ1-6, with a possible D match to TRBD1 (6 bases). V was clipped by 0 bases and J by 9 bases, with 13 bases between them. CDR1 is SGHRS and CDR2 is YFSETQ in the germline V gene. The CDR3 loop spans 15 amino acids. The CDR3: CASSLGQGRSSPLHF. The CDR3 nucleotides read TGCGCCAGCAGCTTGGGGCAGGGGCGTAGTTCACCCCTCCACTTT.

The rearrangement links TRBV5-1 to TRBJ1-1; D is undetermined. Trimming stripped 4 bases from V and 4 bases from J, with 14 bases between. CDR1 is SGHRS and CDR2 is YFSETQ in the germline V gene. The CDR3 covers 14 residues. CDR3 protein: CASSPVGYLTEAFF. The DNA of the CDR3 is TGCGCCAGCAGCCCCGTCGGGTACCTCACTGAAGCTTTCTTT.

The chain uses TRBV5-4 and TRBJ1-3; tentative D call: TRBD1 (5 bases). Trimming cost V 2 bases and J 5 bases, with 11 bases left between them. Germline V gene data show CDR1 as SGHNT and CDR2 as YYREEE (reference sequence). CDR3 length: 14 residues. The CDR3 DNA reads TGTGCCAGCAGCTTCCCTGGGACTCGAAACACCATATATTTT. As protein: CASSFPGTRNTIYF.

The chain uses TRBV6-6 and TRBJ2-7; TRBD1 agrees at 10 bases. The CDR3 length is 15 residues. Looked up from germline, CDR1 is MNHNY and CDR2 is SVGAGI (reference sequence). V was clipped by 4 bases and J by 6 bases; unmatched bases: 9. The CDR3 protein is CASSSLDRGRPEQYF. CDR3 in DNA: TGTGCCAGCAGTTCATTAGACAGGGGGCGACCCGAGCAGTACTTC.

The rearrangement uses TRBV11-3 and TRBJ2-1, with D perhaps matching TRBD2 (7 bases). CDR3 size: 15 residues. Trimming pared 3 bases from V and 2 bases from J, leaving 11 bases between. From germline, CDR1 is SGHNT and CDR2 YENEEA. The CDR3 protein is CASSFSGDTYNEQFF. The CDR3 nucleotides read TGTGCCAGCAGCTTCAGCGGGGACACCTACAATGAGCAGTTCTTC.

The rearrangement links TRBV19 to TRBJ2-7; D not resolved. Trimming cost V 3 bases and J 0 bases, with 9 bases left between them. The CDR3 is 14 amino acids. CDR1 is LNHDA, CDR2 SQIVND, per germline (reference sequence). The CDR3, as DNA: TGTGCCAGTAGTATTGGGCAGCTCTCCTACGAGCAGTACTTC. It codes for CASSIGQLSYEQYF.

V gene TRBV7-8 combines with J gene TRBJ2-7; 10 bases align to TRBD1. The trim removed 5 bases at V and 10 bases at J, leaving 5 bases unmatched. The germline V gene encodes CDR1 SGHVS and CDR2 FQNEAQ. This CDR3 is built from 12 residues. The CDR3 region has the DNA TGTGCCAGCAGCAGACAGGGGGCGGACCAGTACTTC. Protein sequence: CASSRQGADQYF.

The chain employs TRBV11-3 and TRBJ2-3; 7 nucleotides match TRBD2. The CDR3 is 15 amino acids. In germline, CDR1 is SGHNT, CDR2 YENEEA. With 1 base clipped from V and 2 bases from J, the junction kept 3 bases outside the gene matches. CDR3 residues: CASSLGLAVTDTQYF. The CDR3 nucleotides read TGTGCCAGCAGCTTAGGACTAGCAGTCACAGATACGCAGTATTTT.

As DNA, the CDR3 is TGTGCCAGCTCACCACCGGCGGGGGGTGCCTACAATGAGCAGTTCTTC. It yields the protein CASSPPAGGAYNEQFF. The rearrangement links TRBV18 to TRBJ2-1, with TRBD2 identical over 8 bases. J gave up 2 bases and V 0 bases, and 3 bases lay outside the gene matches. Germline V gene data show CDR1 as KGHSH and CDR2 as LQKENI. CDR3 length: 16 residues.

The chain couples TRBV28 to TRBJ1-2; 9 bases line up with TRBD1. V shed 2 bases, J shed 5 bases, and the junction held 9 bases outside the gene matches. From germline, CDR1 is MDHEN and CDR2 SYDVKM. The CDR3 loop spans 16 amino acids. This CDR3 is CASSLERTGAWYGYTF. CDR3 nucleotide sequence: TGTGCCAGCAGTTTAGAGCGGACAGGGGCATGGTATGGCTACACCTTC.

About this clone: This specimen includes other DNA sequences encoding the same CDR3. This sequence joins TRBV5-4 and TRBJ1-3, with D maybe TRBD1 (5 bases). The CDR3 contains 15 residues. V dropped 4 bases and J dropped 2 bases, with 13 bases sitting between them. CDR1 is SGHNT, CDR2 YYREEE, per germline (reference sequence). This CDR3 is CASSPDDRPGNTIYF. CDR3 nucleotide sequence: TGTGCCAGCAGCCCGGACGACAGACCTGGAAACACCATATATTTT. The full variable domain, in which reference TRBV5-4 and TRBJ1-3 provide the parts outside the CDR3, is ETGVTQSPTHLIKTRGQQVTLRCSSQSGHNTVSWYQQALGQGPQFIFQYYREEENGRGNFPPRFSGLQFPNYSSELNVNALELDDSALYLCASSPDDRPGNTIYFGEGSWLTVV.

CDR3 nucleotide sequence: TGTGCCATCAGTGACGCTACTGGGGAGGGCGAAAAACTGTTTTTT. Translation: CAISDATGEGEKLFF. The rearrangement joins TRBV10-3 to TRBJ1-4; D call uncertain. Germline CDR1 is ENHRY and CDR2 is SYGVKD. The CDR3 is 15 amino acids. V was trimmed by 3 bases and J by 8 bases, leaving 16 bases between them.

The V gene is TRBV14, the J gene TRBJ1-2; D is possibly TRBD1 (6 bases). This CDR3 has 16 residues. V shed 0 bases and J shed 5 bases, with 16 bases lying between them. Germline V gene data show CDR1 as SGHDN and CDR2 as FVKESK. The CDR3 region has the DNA TGTGCCAGCAGCCAAGATCCGCACAGGGACCGATATGGCTACACCTTC. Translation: CASSQDPHRDRYGYTF. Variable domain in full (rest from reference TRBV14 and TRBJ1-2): EAGVTQFPSHSVIEKGQTVTLRCDPISGHDNLYWYRRVMGKEIKFLLHFVKESKQDESGMPNNRFLAERTGGTYSTLKVQPAELEDSGVYFCASSQDPHRDRYGYTFGSGTRLTVV.

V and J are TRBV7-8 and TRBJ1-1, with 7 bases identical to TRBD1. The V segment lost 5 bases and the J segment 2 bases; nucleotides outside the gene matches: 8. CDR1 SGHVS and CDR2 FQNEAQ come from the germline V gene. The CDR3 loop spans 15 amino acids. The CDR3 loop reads CASSRVDRANTEAFF. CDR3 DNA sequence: TGTGCCAGCAGCCGTGTCGACAGGGCAAACACTGAAGCTTTCTTT.

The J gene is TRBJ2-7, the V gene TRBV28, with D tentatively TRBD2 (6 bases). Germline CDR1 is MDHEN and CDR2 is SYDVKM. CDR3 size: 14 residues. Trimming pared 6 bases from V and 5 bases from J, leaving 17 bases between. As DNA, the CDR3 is TGTGCCAGCAGCCGACGACGGGGACTTGACGAGCAGTACTTC. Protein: CASSRRRGLDEQYF.

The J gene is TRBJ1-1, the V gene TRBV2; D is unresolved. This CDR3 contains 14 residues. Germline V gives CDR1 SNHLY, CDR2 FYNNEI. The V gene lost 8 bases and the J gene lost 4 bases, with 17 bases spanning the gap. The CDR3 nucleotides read TGTGCCAGCTGCGGGGATTCCCTGGGCACTGAAGCTTTCTTT. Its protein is CASCGDSLGTEAFF.

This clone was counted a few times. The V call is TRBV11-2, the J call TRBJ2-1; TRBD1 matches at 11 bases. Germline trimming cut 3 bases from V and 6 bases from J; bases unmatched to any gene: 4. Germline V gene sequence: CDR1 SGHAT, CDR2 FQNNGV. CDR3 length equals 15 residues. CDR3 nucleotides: TGTGCCAGCAGCTTCGCGGACAGGGGGCTCAATGAGCAGTTCTTC. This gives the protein CASSFADRGLNEQFF.

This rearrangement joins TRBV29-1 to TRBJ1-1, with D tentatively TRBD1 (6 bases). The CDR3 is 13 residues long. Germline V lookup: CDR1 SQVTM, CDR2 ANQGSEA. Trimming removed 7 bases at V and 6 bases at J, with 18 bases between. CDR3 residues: CSGTARPGAEAFF. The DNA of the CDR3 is TGCAGCGGGACAGCCCGCCCCGGGGCTGAAGCTTTCTTT.

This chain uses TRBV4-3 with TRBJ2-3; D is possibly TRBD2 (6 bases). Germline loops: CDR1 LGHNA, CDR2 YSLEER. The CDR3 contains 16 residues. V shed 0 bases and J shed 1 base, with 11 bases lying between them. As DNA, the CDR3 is TGCGCCAGCAGCCAAGATATCGGGGAGGGCACAGATACGCAGTATTTT. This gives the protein CASSQDIGEGTDTQYF.

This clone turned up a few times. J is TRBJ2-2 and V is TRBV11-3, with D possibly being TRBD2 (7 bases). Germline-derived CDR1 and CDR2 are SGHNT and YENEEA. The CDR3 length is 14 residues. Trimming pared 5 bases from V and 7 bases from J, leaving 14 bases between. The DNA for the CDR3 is TGTGCCAGCAGCCTGGGGGGGGCCGGCGGGGAGCTGTTTTTT. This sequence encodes CASSLGGAGGELFF.

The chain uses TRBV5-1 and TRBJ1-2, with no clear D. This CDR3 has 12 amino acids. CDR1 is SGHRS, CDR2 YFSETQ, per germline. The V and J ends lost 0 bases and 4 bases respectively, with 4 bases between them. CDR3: CASSLDSYGYTF. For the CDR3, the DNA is TGCGCCAGCAGCTTGGACAGCTATGGCTACACCTTC.

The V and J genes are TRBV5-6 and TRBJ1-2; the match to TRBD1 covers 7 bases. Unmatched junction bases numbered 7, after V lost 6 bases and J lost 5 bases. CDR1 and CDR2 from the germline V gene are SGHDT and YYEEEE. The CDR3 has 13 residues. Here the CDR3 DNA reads TGTGCCAGCACCCCCGGGACAGAGTATGGCTACACCTTC. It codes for CASTPGTEYGYTF. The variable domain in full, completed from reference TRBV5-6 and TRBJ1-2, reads DAGVTQSPTHLIKTRGQQVTLRCSPKSGHDTVSWYQQALGQGPQFIFQYYEEEERQRGNFPDRFSGHQFPNYSSELNVNALLLGDSALYLCASTPGTEYGYTFGSGTRLTVV.

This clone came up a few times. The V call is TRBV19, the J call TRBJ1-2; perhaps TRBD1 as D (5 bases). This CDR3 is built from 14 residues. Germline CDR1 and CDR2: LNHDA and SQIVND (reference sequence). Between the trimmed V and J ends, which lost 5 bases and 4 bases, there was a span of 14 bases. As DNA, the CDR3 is TGTGCCAGTAGTCCCGCGGGGGGAGTCTATGGCTACACCTTC. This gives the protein CASSPAGGVYGYTF. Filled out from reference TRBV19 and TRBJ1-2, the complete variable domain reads DGGITQSPKYLFRKEGQNVTLSCEQNLNHDAMYWYRQDPGQGLRLIYYSQIVNDFQKGDIAEGYSVSREKKESFPLTVTSAQKNPTAFYLCASSPAGGVYGYTFGSGTRLTVV.

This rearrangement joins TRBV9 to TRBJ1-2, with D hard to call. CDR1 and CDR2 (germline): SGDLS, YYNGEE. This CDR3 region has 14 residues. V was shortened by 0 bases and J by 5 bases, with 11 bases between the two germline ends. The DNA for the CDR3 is TGTGCCAGCAGCGTAGCGAGCACGGGGTATGGCTACACCTTC. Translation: CASSVASTGYGYTF.

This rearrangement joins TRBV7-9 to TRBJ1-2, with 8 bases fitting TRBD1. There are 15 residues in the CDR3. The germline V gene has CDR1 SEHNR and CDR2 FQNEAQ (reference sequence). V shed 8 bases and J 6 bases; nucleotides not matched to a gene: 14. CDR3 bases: TGTGCCAGCGAGGGCGGACAGGGAATCGGGAATGGCTACACCTTC. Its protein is CASEGGQGIGNGYTF.